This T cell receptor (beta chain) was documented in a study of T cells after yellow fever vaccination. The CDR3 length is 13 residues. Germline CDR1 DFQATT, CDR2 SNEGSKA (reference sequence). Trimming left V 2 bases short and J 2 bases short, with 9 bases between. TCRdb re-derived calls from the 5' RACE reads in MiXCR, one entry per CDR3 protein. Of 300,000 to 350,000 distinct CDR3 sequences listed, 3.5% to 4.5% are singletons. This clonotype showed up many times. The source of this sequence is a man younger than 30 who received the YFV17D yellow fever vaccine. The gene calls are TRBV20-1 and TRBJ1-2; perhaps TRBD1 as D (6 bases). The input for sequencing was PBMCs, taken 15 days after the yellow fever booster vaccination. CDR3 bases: TGCAGTGCTAGAACAGGGCCGAACTATGGCTACACCTTC. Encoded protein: CSARTGPNYGYTF.